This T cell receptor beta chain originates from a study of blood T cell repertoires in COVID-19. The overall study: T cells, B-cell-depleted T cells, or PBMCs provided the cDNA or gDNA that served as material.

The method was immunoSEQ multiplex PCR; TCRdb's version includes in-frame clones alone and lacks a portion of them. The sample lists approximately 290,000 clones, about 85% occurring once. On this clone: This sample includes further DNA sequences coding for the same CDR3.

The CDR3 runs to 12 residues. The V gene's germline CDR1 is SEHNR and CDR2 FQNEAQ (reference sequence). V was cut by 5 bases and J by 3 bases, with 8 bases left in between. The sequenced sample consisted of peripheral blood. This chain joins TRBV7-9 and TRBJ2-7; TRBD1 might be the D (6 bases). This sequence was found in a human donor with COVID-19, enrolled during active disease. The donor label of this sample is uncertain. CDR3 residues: CASSLTGYEQYF. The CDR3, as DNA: TGTGCCAGCAGCCTGACAGGCTACGAGCAGTACTTC.